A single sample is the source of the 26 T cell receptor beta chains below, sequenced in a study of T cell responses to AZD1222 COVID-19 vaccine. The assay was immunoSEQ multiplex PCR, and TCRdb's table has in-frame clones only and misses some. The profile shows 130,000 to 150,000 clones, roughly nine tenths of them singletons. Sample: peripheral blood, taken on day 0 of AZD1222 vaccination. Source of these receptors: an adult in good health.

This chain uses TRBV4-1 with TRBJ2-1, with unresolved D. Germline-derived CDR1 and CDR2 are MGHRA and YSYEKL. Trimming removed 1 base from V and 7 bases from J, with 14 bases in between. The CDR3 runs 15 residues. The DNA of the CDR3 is TGCGCCAGCAGCCAAGGGGCAGGTCTCGGGAATGAGCAGTTCTTC. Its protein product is CASSQGAGLGNEQFF.

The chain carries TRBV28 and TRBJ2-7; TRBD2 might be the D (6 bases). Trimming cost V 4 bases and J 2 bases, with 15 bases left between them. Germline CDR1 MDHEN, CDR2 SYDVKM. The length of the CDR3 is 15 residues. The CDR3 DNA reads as TGTGCCAGCAGTTCCCCGCGGGGCTCAACCTACGAGCAGTACTTC. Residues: CASSSPRGSTYEQYF.

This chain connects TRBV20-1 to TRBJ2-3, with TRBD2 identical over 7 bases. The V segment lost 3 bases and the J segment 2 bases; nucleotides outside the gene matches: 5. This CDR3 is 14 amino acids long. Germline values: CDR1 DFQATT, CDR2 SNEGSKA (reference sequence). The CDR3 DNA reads TGCAGTGCTAGTGGGGGGGGGACCACAGATACGCAGTATTTT. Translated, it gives CSASGGGTTDTQYF.

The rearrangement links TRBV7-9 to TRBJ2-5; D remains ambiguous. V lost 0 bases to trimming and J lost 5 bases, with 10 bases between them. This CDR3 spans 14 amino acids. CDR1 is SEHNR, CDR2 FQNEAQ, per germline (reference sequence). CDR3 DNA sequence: TGTGCCAGCAGCTTAGCTAGGAACTGGGAGACCCAGTACTTC. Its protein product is CASSLARNWETQYF. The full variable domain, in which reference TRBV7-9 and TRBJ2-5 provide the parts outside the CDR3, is DTGVSQNPRHKITKRGQNVTFRCDPISEHNRLYWYRQTLGQGPEFLTYFQNEAQLEKSRLLSDRFSAERPKGSFSTLEIQRTEQGDSAMYLCASSLARNWETQYFGPGTRLLVL.

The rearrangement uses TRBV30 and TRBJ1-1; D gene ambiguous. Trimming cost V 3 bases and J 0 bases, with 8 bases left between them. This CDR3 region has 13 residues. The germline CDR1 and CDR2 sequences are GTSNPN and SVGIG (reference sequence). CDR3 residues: CAWSENMNTEAFF. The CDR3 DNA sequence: TGTGCCTGGAGCGAAAACATGAACACTGAAGCTTTCTTT. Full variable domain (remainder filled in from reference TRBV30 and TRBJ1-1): SQTIHQWPATLVQPVGSPLSLECTVEGTSNPNLYWYRQAAGRGLQLLFYSVGIGQISSEVPQNLSASRPQDRQFILSSKKLLLSDSGFYLCAWSENMNTEAFFGQGTRLTVV.

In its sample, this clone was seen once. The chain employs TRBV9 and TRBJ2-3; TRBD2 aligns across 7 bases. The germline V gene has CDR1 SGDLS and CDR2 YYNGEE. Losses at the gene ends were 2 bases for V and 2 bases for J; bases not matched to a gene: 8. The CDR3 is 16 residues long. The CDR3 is CASSVPSGEATDTQYF. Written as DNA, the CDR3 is TGTGCCAGCAGCGTCCCTAGCGGTGAGGCCACAGATACGCAGTATTTT.

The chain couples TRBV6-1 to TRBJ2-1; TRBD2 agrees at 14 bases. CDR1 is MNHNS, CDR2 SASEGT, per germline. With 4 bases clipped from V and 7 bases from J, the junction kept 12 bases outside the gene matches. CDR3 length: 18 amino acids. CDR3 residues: CASSGGKTGLAGGNEQFF. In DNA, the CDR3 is TGTGCCAGCAGTGGAGGGAAAACTGGACTAGCGGGAGGTAATGAGCAGTTCTTC.

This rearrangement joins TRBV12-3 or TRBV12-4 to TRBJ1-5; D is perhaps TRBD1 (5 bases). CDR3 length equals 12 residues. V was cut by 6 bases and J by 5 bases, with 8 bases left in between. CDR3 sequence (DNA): TGTGCCAGCAGCCTGGGGGATCAGCCCCAGCATTTT. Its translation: CASSLGDQPQHF.

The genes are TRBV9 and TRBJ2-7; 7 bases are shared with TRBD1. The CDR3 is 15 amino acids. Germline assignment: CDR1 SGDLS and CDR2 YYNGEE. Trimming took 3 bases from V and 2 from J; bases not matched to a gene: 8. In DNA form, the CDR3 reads TGTGCCAGCAGCGAGGGGGCCGAAACCCCCTACGAGCAGTACTTC. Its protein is CASSEGAETPYEQYF.

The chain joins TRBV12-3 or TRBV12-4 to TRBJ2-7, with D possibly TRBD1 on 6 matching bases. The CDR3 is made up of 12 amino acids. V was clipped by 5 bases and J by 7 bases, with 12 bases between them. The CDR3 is CASSQGSGEQYF. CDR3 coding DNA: TGTGCCAGCAGTCAGGGGTCGGGGGAGCAGTACTTC.

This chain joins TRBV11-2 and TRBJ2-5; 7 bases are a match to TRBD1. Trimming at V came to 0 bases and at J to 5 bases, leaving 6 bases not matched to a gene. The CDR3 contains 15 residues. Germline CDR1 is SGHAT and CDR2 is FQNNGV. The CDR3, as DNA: TGTGCCAGCAGCTTAGACAGGGGCAGGGGGGAGACCCAGTACTTC. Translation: CASSLDRGRGETQYF.

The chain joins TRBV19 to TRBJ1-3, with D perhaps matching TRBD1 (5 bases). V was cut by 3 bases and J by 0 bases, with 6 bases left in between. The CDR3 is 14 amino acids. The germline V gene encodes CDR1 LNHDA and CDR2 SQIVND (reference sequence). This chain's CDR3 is CASSMGDSGNTIYF. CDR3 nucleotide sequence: TGTGCCAGTAGTATGGGGGACTCTGGAAACACCATATATTTT.

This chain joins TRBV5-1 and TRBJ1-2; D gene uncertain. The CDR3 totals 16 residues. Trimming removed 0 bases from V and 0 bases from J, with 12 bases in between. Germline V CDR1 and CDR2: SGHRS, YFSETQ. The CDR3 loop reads CASSLGLTRSNYGYTF. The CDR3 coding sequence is TGCGCCAGCAGCTTGGGGCTGACACGCTCTAACTATGGCTACACCTTC.

CDR3 amino acids: CASSQGPYQPQHF. The CDR3 DNA is TGTGCCAGCAGCCAAGGTCCTTATCAGCCCCAGCATTTT. V and J are TRBV14 and TRBJ1-5; no definite D call. Trimming left V 1 base short and J 5 bases short, with 6 bases between. The germline V gene has CDR1 SGHDN and CDR2 FVKESK. The CDR3 is 13 residues long.

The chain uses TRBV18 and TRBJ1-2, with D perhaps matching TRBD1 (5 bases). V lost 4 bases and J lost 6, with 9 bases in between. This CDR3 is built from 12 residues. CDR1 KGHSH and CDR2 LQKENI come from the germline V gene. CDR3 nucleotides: TGTGCCAGCTCACGGAGCAGGGATGGCTACACCTTC. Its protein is CASSRSRDGYTF.

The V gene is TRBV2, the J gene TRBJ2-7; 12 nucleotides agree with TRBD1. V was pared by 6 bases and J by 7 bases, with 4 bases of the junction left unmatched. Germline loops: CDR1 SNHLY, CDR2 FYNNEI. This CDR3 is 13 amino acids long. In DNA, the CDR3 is TGTGCCAGCAGGGGACAGGGGGCAGGGGAGCAGTACTTC. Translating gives CASRGQGAGEQYF.

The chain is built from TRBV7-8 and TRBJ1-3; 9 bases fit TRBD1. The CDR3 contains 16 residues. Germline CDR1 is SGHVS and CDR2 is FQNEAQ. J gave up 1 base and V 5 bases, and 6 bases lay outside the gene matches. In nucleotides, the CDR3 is TGTGCCAGCAGCAGCCGGGACAGGGTTTCTGGAAACACCATATATTTT. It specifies CASSSRDRVSGNTIYF.

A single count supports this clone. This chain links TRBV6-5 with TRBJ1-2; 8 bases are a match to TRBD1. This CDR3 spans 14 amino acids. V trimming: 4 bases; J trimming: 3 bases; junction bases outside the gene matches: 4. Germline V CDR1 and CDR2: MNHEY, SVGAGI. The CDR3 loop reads CASSSGGADYGYTF. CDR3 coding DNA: TGTGCCAGCAGTTCAGGGGGCGCCGACTATGGCTACACCTTC.

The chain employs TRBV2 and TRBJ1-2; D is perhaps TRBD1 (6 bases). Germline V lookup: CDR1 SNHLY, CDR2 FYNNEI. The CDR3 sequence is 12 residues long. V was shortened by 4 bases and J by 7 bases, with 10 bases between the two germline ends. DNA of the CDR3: TGTGCCAGCAGTGTACAGGGATTTGGCTACACCTTC. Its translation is CASSVQGFGYTF.

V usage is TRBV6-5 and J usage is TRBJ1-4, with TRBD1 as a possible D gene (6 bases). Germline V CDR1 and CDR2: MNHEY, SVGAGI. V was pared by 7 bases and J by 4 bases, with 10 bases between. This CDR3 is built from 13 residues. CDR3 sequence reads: CASMGAGNEKLFF. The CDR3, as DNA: TGTGCCAGCATGGGGGCAGGTAATGAAAAACTGTTTTTT.

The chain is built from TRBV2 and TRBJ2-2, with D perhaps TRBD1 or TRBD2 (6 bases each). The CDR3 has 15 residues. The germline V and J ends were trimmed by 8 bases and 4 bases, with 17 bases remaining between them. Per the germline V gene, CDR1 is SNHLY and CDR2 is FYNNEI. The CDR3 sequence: CASLKGGRGTGELFF. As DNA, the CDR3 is TGTGCCAGCCTCAAGGGGGGAAGGGGCACCGGGGAGCTGTTTTTT.

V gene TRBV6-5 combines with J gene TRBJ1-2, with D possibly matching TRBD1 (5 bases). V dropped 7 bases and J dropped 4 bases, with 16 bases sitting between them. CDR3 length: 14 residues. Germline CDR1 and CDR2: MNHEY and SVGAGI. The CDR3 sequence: CASNPRVMGYGYTF. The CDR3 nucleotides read TGTGCCAGCAACCCCAGGGTAATGGGCTATGGCTACACCTTC.

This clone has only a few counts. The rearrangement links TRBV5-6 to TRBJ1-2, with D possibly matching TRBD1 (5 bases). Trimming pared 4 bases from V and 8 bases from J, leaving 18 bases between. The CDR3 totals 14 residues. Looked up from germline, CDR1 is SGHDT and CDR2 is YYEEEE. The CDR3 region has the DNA TGTGCCAGCAGCGCTACCTCAGGGAGTCGGGGCTACACCTTC. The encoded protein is CASSATSGSRGYTF.

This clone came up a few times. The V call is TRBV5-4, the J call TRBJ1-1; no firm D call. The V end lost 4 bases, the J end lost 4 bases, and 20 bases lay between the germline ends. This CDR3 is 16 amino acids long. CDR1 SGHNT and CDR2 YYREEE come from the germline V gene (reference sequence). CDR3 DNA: TGTGCCAGCAGCGCCCCTTTTGGGCCAGAGGGCACTGAAGCTTTCTTT. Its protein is CASSAPFGPEGTEAFF. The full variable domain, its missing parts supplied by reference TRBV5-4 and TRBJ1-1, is ETGVTQSPTHLIKTRGQQVTLRCSSQSGHNTVSWYQQALGQGPQFIFQYYREEENGRGNFPPRFSGLQFPNYSSELNVNALELDDSALYLCASSAPFGPEGTEAFFGQGTRLTVV.

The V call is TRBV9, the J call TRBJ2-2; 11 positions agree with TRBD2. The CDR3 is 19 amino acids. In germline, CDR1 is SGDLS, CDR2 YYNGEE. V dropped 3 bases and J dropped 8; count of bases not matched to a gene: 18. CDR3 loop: CASSEAHMGLAGGNGELFF. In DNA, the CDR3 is TGTGCCAGCAGCGAGGCCCACATGGGGCTAGCGGGGGGTAATGGGGAGCTGTTTTTT.

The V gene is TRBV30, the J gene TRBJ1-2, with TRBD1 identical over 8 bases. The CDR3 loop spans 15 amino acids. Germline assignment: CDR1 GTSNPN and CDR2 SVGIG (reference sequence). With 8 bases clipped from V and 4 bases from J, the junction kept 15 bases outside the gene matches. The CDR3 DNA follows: TGTGCCCTGCACGGGCGTACAGACAGGGGCTATGGCTACACCTTC. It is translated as CALHGRTDRGYGYTF.